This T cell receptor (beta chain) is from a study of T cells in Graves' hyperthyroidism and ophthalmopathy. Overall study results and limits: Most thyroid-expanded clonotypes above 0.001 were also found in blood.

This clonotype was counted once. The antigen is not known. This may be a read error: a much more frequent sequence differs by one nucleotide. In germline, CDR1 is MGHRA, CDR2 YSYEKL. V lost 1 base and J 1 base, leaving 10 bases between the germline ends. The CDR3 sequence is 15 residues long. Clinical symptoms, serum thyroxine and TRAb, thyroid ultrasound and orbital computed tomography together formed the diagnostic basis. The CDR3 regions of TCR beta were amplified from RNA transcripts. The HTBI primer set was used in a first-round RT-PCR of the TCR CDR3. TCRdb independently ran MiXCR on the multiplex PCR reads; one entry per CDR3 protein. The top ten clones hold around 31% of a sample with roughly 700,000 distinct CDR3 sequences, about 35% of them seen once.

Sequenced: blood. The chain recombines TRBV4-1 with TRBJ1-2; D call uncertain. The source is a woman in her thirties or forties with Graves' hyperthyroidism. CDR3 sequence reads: CASSQAPDRNYGYTF. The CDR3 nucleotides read TGCGCCAGCAGCCAAGCACCAGATCGTAACTATGGCTACACCTTC.